This T cell receptor (beta chain) derives from a study of shared clonotypes between healthy human individuals. Broader study findings: Some naive CD4 clonotypes, 5% to 5.5%, turned up in common across several donors.

On this clone itself: The antigen is not known.

Clones were sequenced by immunoSEQ multiplex PCR, and TCRdb holds only the in-frame ones, with some missing. This table holds about 1 million clones, 70% to 80% found once. This CDR3 has 11 residues. Germline V gene sequence: CDR1 GTSNPN, CDR2 SVGIG (reference sequence). V was cut by 4 bases and J by 4 bases, with 7 bases left in between. Sequencing was done on a sample of memory CD4+ T cells sorted from blood. As to subset: CD45RA-negative fraction. This clonotype originated in a young man in good health. This chain links TRBV30 with TRBJ1-1, with no clear D. The CDR3 sequence: CAWTKGTEAFF. The DNA for the CDR3 is TGTGCCTGGACAAAGGGCACTGAAGCTTTCTTT. The full variable domain, with the rest looked up from reference TRBV30 and TRBJ1-1, is SQTIHQWPATLVQPVGSPLSLECTVEGTSNPNLYWYRQAAGRGLQLLFYSVGIGQISSEVPQNLSASRPQDRQFILSSKKLLLSDSGFYLCAWTKGTEAFFGQGTRLTVV.